What follows are 6 T cell receptor beta chains derived from one specimen sequenced in a study of beta chain features in type 1 diabetes. Since all of the isolated RNA was reverse transcribed, expressed TCRB transcripts were what got sequenced. Using immunoSEQ multiplex PCR, the repertoire was profiled, and TCRdb retains in-frame clones only, with some absent. Among about 210,000 clones listed, 11% were seen once. The sequenced material came from central memory CD4+ T cells from blood. The receptor source for this set is a man in his late teens or twenties in good health.

This clone was seen a handful of times. Since a much larger clone is just one base distant, this may be a read error. Other DNA sequences in this specimen translate into the identical CDR3. V and J are TRBV29-1 and TRBJ2-7, with a possible D match to TRBD1 (6 bases). V lost 3 bases and J lost 6, with 18 bases in between. The germline CDR1 and CDR2 sequences are SQVTM and ANQGSEA. CDR3 size: 14 residues. The CDR3 loop is CSVDDPNWGLEQYF. Written as DNA, the CDR3 is TGCAGCGTTGATGACCCTAATTGGGGGCTCGAGCAGTACTTC.

In its sample, this clone was seen many times. V and J are TRBV9 and TRBJ2-1; maybe TRBD2 (5 bases). The germline gives CDR1 SGDLS, CDR2 YYNGEE. This CDR3 comprises 13 residues. Trimming shortened V by 3 bases and J by 4 bases, and 8 bases separated the two germline ends. CDR3 sequence reads: CASSAREYNEQFF. As DNA, the CDR3 is TGTGCCAGCAGCGCGAGGGAATACAATGAGCAGTTCTTC.

The chain carries TRBV27 and TRBJ2-3; the match to TRBD2 covers 13 bases. The CDR3 runs to 16 residues. Germline V gives CDR1 MNHEY, CDR2 SMNVEV (reference sequence). The junction had 8 bases not matched to a gene; V was cut back by 2 bases and J by 9 bases. The CDR3 spells CASSLHGLAGEGTQYF. The CDR3 DNA reads as TGTGCCAGCAGTTTACACGGACTAGCGGGAGAGGGGACGCAGTATTTT.

This clone was seen more than once but under ten times. The rearrangement uses TRBV7-3 and TRBJ1-2; TRBD1 might be the D (6 bases). The germline V gene encodes CDR1 SGHTA and CDR2 FQGTGA. The CDR3 spans 13 residues. Trimming shortened V by 5 bases and J by 7 bases, and 14 bases separated the two germline ends. The CDR3 DNA reads TGTGCCAGCAGCCTTTACAGGGAGGGTGGCTACACCTTC. Its protein product is CASSLYREGGYTF. Complete variable domain (other parts from reference TRBV7-3 and TRBJ1-2): GAGVSQTPSNKVTEKGKYVELRCDPISGHTALYWYRQSLGQGPEFLIYFQGTGAADDSGLPNDRFFAVRPEGSVSTLKIQRTERGDSAVYLCASSLYREGGYTFGSGTRLTVV.

The CDR3 coding sequence is TGTGCCAGTAGTATCAGTCAGACCTACGAGCAGTACTTC. Amino acids: CASSISQTYEQYF. This chain connects TRBV19 to TRBJ2-7; D gene ambiguous. The CDR3 totals 13 residues. Trimming left V 3 bases short and J 2 bases short, with 8 bases between. CDR1 and CDR2 (germline): LNHDA, SQIVND (reference sequence).

This clone occurred many times. The chain uses TRBV30 and TRBJ2-2, with no clear D. CDR1 is GTSNPN, CDR2 SVGIG, per germline (reference sequence). The CDR3 spans 14 residues. V was cut by 2 bases and J by 1 base, with 8 bases left in between. The CDR3 loop reads CAWSRLKNTGELFF. The CDR3 nucleotides read TGTGCCTGGAGTAGGCTTAAGAACACCGGGGAGCTGTTTTTT.